This T cell receptor beta chain stems from a study of OX40 agonist ivuxolimab in advanced cancers. General study results and limits: Relative to CD4+, CD8+ T cells held more expanded clones on average.

Repertoires were generated with immunoSEQ multiplex PCR, while TCRdb's copy carries only in-frame clones and drops some. The sample records about 52,000 clones, roughly 82% being singletons. As concerns this clone: The target antigen is unknown.

The CDR3 is made up of 12 amino acids. The V gene lost 6 bases and the J gene lost 12 bases, with 12 bases spanning the gap. Germline assignment: CDR1 MDHEN and CDR2 SYDVKM. The sequencing here drew on CD4+ or CD8+ T cells sorted from blood, taken in a trial of the OX40 agonist ivuxolimab. The V call is TRBV28, the J call TRBJ1-6; D is undetermined. The TCR was taken from an adult with an advanced solid tumor such as melanoma, head and neck, liver or kidney cancer. The CDR3 sequence is CASSSGGRPLHF. The CDR3 DNA reads as TGTGCCAGCAGCTCAGGAGGAAGACCCCTCCACTTT.